Shown below are 13 T cell receptor beta chains from a single sample sequenced in a study of shared clonotypes between healthy human individuals. Produced via immunoSEQ multiplex PCR; TCRdb's table is partial and in-frame only. The table includes fewer than 1.6 million clones, around 98.5% detected once. The sample taken for sequencing was naive CD4+ T cells sorted from blood. Subset described: CD45RA+ positively selected. These receptors were collected from a man younger than 45 in good health.

The chain links TRBV2 to TRBJ2-3, with 7 bases identical to TRBD1. V was clipped by 6 bases and J by 1 base; unmatched bases: 4. Germline V gives CDR1 SNHLY, CDR2 FYNNEI. The CDR3 loop spans 14 amino acids. The chain's CDR3 is CASSRDSRTDTQYF. CDR3 bases: TGTGCCAGCAGCCGGGACAGTCGCACAGATACGCAGTATTTT.

The chain has TRBV29-1 and TRBJ2-3; no firm D call. There are 13 residues in the CDR3. Per the germline V gene, CDR1 is SQVTM and CDR2 is ANQGSEA. Trimming cost V 3 bases and J 6 bases, with 13 bases left between them. CDR3 loop: CSVDGRHTDTQYF. The CDR3 DNA is TGCAGCGTTGACGGACGGCATACGGATACGCAGTATTTT.

This chain joins TRBV5-4 and TRBJ2-7; D gene uncertain. CDR3 length: 16 residues. In germline, CDR1 is SGHNT, CDR2 YYREEE (reference sequence). The V end was cut by 0 bases, the J end by 0 bases, with 13 bases between. The CDR3 DNA sequence: TGTGCCAGCAGCTTGGCCCCGCGGAGCAACTCCTACGAGCAGTACTTC. Residues: CASSLAPRSNSYEQYF. The entire variable domain, with the rest obtained from reference TRBV5-4 and TRBJ2-7, is as follows: ETGVTQSPTHLIKTRGQQVTLRCSSQSGHNTVSWYQQALGQGPQFIFQYYREEENGRGNFPPRFSGLQFPNYSSELNVNALELDDSALYLCASSLAPRSNSYEQYFGPGTRLTVT.

The chain uses TRBV7-8 and TRBJ2-7, with 9 bases lining up with TRBD2. The V segment lost 5 bases and the J segment 3 bases; nucleotides outside the gene matches: 11. The CDR3 has 16 amino acids. Germline V lookup: CDR1 SGHVS, CDR2 FQNEAQ. The DNA for the CDR3 is TGTGCCAGCAGCAGGCCGCGGCGGGAGGGCCACTACGAGCAGTACTTC. Encoded protein: CASSRPRREGHYEQYF. Filled out from reference TRBV7-8 and TRBJ2-7, the complete variable domain reads GAGVSQSPRYKVAKRGQDVALRCDPISGHVSLFWYQQALGQGPEFLTYFQNEAQLDKSGLPSDRFFAERPEGSVSTLKIQRTQQEDSAVYLCASSRPRREGHYEQYFGPGTRLTVT.

The V and J genes are TRBV29-1 and TRBJ2-1, with 14 bases identical to TRBD2. The CDR3 is made up of 15 amino acids. From germline, CDR1 is SQVTM and CDR2 ANQGSEA. The junction had 5 bases not matched to a gene; V was cut back by 3 bases and J by 7 bases. Written as DNA, the CDR3 is TGCAGCGTTGAGCGGGGACTAGCGGGAGTGAATGAGCAGTTCTTC. Its protein is CSVERGLAGVNEQFF.

The chain recombines TRBV19 with TRBJ2-1; 11 positions match TRBD2. J gave up 5 bases and V 6 bases, and 6 bases lay outside the gene matches. Germline V gives CDR1 LNHDA, CDR2 SQIVND (reference sequence). This CDR3 is built from 15 residues. The DNA for the CDR3 is TGTGCCAGTAGGGCTAGCGGGAGGATGAACAATGAGCAGTTCTTC. This translates into CASRASGRMNNEQFF. Full variable domain (missing parts from reference TRBV19 and TRBJ2-1): DGGITQSPKYLFRKEGQNVTLSCEQNLNHDAMYWYRQDPGQGLRLIYYSQIVNDFQKGDIAEGYSVSREKKESFPLTVTSAQKNPTAFYLCASRASGRMNNEQFFGPGTRLTVL.

The V and J genes are TRBV5-6 and TRBJ1-2; D unresolved. Trimming left V 1 base short and J 8 bases short, with 15 bases between. Germline V gives CDR1 SGHDT, CDR2 YYEEEE. The CDR3 is 14 residues long. The CDR3 DNA follows: TGTGCCAGCAGCTTGCTGCCCGACCGAGTAGGCTACACCTTC. This translates into CASSLLPDRVGYTF.

The rearrangement links TRBV11-3 to TRBJ2-1; D ambiguous. The CDR3 is 15 residues long. The V gene's germline CDR1 is SGHNT and CDR2 YENEEA. The V end was cut by 5 bases, the J end by 0 bases, with 11 bases between. CDR3 bases: TGTGCCAGCAGCCGTCGCGACGGCTCCTACAATGAGCAGTTCTTC. Amino acid sequence: CASSRRDGSYNEQFF.

The chain has TRBV30 and TRBJ2-3; no definite D call. The germline gives CDR1 GTSNPN, CDR2 SVGIG (reference sequence). The CDR3 spans 13 residues. The V and J ends lost 1 base and 4 bases respectively, with 9 bases between them. The CDR3 nucleotides read TGTGCCTGGAGTGCGACTGTTCCAGATACGCAGTATTTT. It yields the protein CAWSATVPDTQYF.

J is TRBJ2-3 and V is TRBV2; 10 bases are shared with TRBD2. Trimming removed 5 bases from V and 2 bases from J; junction bases left unmatched: 4. Per the germline V gene, CDR1 is SNHLY and CDR2 is FYNNEI. This CDR3 region has 15 residues. Here the CDR3 reads CASSLGLADTDTQYF. CDR3 sequence (DNA): TGTGCCAGCAGTCTAGGACTAGCGGACACAGATACGCAGTATTTT.

This chain connects TRBV9 to TRBJ2-2; 9 nucleotides line up with TRBD2. CDR1 is SGDLS and CDR2 is YYNGEE in the germline V gene. The V and J ends lost 2 bases and 6 bases, in that order; junction bases with no gene match: 11. The CDR3 runs to 17 residues. CDR3 sequence: CASSVLGTSLGAGELFF. CDR3 coding DNA: TGTGCCAGCAGCGTCCTCGGGACTAGCTTAGGGGCCGGGGAGCTGTTTTTT.

The chain combines TRBV14 with TRBJ1-2, with D hard to call. The germline V gene encodes CDR1 SGHDN and CDR2 FVKESK. Between the trimmed V and J ends, which lost 0 bases and 9 bases, there was a span of 11 bases. CDR3 length equals 13 residues. The CDR3 DNA reads as TGTGCCAGCAGCCAAGAGGGTATCATTAGCTACACCTTC. Residues: CASSQEGIISYTF.

The chain links TRBV18 to TRBJ2-1; D call uncertain. The CDR3 consists of 15 residues. V lost 2 bases, J lost 7 bases, and 15 bases lay in between. CDR1 KGHSH and CDR2 LQKENI come from the germline V gene. The CDR3 DNA is TGTGCCAGCTCACCAACTCAGGTCAAACGTAATGAGCAGTTCTTC. This codes for CASSPTQVKRNEQFF. Full variable domain (rest looked up from reference TRBV18 and TRBJ2-1): NAGVMQNPRHLVRRRGQEARLRCSPMKGHSHVYWYRQLPEEGLKFMVYLQKENIIDESGMPKERFSAEFPKEGPSILRIQQVVRGDSAAYFCASSPTQVKRNEQFFGPGTRLTVL.